The next 5 T cell receptor beta chains were all read from a single sample in a study of a mutant IDH1 vaccine in newly diagnosed glioma. Produced via immunoSEQ multiplex PCR; TCRdb's table is partial and in-frame only. The sample consists of around 44,000 clones, around 80% of them appearing once. Described time point: week 35, safety follow-up. One vaccine dose held 300 ug of mutant IDH1 20-mer peptide and came with topical imiquimod. The antigens for these receptors are not known. This specimen consisted of PBMCs, obtained from a glioma patient whose treatment included an IDH1 peptide vaccine. The source is a man aged 40-49 years with glioma.

The chain is built from TRBV7-9 and TRBJ1-2; D uncertain. Trimming took off 4 bases at V and 0 bases at J, with 6 bases between the two ends. Germline assignment: CDR1 SEHNR and CDR2 FQNEAQ (reference sequence). CDR3 size: 13 residues. The CDR3 DNA follows: TGTGCCAGCAGCTCTTGGACTAACTATGGCTACACCTTC. Translation: CASSSWTNYGYTF.

J is TRBJ2-7 and V is TRBV7-8; D is ambiguous. The CDR3 consists of 15 residues. The V gene lost 6 bases and the J gene lost 0 bases, with 15 bases spanning the gap. The germline V gene encodes CDR1 SGHVS and CDR2 FQNEAQ. CDR3 nucleotides: TGTGCCAGCAGTCCCCGCGAACAGAGCTCCTACGAGCAGTACTTC. Translated, it gives CASSPREQSSYEQYF.

The J gene is TRBJ1-1, the V gene TRBV18, with D unclear. The CDR3 runs to 12 residues. CDR1 is KGHSH and CDR2 is LQKENI in the germline V gene. Deletions cut 2 bases from V and 5 bases from J, with 6 bases between. The CDR3 DNA is TGTGCCAGCTCACCAGACCGGACTGAAGCTTTCTTT. Protein sequence: CASSPDRTEAFF. Based on the CDR3 plus reference TRBV18 and TRBJ1-1, the full variable domain is NAGVMQNPRHLVRRRGQEARLRCSPMKGHSHVYWYRQLPEEGLKFMVYLQKENIIDESGMPKERFSAEFPKEGPSILRIQQVVRGDSAAYFCASSPDRTEAFFGQGTRLTVV.

The J gene is TRBJ1-6, the V gene TRBV5-1; TRBD1 agrees at 7 bases. V lost 4 bases to trimming and J lost 9 bases; unmatched junction nucleotides: 10. Germline V gives CDR1 SGHRS, CDR2 YFSETQ. This CDR3 has 15 residues. Here the CDR3 DNA reads TGCGCCAGCAGCCAGGGGGAGGGGGCCTTTTCACCCCTCCACTTT. Its protein is CASSQGEGAFSPLHF. The complete variable domain, with remaining parts taken from reference TRBV5-1 and TRBJ1-6, reads KAGVTQTPRYLIKTRGQQVTLSCSPISGHRSVSWYQQTPGQGLQFLFEYFSETQRNKGNFPGRFSGRQFSNSRSEMNVSTLELGDSALYLCASSQGEGAFSPLHFGNGTRLTVT.

The V gene is TRBV6-6, the J gene TRBJ2-7; D might be TRBD1 (6 bases). The ends were cut back, 6 bases at V and 1 base at J, with 13 bases in the middle. The CDR3 has 14 amino acids. Germline V lookup: CDR1 MNHNY, CDR2 SVGAGI (reference sequence). In nucleotides, the CDR3 is TGTGCCAGCAGAAAGGGACAAGTTTCCTACGAGCAGTACTTC. It encodes CASRKGQVSYEQYF.